This T cell receptor beta chain was sequenced for a study of cytomegalovirus exposure and HLA in healthy donors. The PCR was carried out with 60 Vbeta primers and 13 Jbeta primers. This table comes from immunoSEQ multiplex PCR, and its TCRdb copy is limited to in-frame clones, with some not included. This table holds roughly 160,000 clones, approximately 80% found once. With V trimmed by 6 bases and J by 1 base, 8 bases remained unmatched. The CDR3 is made up of 16 amino acids. The germline CDR1 and CDR2 sequences are SGHAT and FQDESV (reference sequence). The sequence was obtained from a woman in her twenties or thirties in good health and CMV-seronegative. The chain combines TRBV11-1 with TRBJ2-2, with TRBD1 matching over 7 bases. Sequences were obtained from PBMCs. The CDR3 DNA reads TGTGCCAGCAGTACACCGGGACAGAGGAACACCGGGGAGCTGTTTTTT. It encodes CASSTPGQRNTGELFF.